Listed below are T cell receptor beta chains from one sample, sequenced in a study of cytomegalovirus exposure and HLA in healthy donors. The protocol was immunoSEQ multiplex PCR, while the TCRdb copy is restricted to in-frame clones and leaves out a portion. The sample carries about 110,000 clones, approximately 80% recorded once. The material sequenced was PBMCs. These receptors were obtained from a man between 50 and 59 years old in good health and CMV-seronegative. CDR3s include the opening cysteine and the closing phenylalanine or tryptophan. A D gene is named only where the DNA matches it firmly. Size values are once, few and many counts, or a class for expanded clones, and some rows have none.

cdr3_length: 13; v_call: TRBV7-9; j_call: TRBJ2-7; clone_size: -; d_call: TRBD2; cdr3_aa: CASSRTGGAEQYF; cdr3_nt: TGTGCCAGCAGCCGTACCGGGGGGGCCGAGCAGTACTTC
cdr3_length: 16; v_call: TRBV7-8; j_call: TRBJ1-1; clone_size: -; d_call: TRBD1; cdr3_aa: CASSPPGTGTGTEAFF; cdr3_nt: TGTGCCAGCAGCCCTCCCGGGACAGGGACGGGCACTGAAGCTTTCTTT
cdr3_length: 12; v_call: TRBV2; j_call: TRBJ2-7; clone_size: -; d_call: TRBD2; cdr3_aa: CASRPAGREQYF; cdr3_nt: TGTGCCAGCAGGCCAGCGGGGCGGGAGCAGTACTTC
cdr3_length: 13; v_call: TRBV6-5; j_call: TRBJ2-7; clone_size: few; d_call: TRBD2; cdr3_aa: CASSRGVSYEQYF; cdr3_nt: TGTGCCAGCAGCCGGGGGGTGTCCTACGAGCAGTACTTC
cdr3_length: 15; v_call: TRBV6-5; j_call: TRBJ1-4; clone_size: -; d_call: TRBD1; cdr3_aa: CASSYGDRVREKLFF; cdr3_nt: TGTGCCAGCAGTTACGGGGACAGGGTTCGGGAAAAACTGTTTTTT
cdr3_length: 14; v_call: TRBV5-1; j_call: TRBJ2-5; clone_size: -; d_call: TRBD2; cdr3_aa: CASSKSGGQETQYF; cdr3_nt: TGCGCCAGCAGCAAGAGCGGGGGCCAAGAGACCCAGTACTTC
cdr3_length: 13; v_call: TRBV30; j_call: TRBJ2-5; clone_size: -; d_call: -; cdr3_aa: CAWSVTGRETQYF; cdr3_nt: TGTGCCTGGAGTGTAACAGGGAGAGAGACCCAGTACTTC
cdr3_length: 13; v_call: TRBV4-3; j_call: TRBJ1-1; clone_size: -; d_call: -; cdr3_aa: CASRLQGWTEAFF; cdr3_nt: TGCGCCAGCAGGTTACAGGGTTGGACTGAAGCTTTCTTT
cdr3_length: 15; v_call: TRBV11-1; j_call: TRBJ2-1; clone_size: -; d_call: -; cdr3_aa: CASSSRPSSYNEQFF; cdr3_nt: TGTGCCAGCAGCTCTAGACCCAGCTCCTACAATGAGCAGTTCTTC
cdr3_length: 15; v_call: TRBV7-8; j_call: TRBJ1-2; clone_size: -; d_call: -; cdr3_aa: CASSLNNRVRTGYTF; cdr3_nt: TGTGCCAGCAGCTTAAACAACAGGGTAAGAACCGGCTACACCTTC
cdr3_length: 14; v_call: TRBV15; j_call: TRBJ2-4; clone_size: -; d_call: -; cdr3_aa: CATSNRINKNIQYF; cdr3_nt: TGTGCCACCAGCAACAGGATAAACAAAAACATTCAGTACTTC
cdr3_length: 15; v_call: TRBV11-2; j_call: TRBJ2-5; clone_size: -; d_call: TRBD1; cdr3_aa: CASSSHRGRQETQYF; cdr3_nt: TGTGCCAGCAGCTCCCACAGGGGGCGGCAAGAGACCCAGTACTTC
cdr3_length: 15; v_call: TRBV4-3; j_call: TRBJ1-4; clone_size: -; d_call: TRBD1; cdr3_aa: CASSQGDRDDEKLFF; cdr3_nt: TGCGCCAGCAGCCAAGGGGACAGGGACGATGAAAAACTGTTTTTT
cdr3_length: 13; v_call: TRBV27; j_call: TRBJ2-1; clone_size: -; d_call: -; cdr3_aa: CASRTTSYNEQFF; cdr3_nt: TGTGCCAGCCGGACTACATCCTACAATGAGCAGTTCTTC
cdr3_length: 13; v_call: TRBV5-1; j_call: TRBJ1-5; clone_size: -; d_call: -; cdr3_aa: CASSFTVDQPQHF; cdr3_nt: TGCGCCAGCAGCTTTACAGTGGATCAGCCCCAGCATTTT
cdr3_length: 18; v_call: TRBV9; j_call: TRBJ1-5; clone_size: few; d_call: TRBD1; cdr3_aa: CASSVDDRGLSSNQPQHF; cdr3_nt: TGTGCCAGCAGCGTAGACGACAGGGGTTTATCGAGCAATCAGCCCCAGCATTTT
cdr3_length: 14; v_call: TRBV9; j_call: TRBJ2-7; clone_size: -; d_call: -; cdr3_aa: CASSVAGNVYEQYF; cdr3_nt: TGTGCCAGCAGCGTAGCCGGGAATGTCTACGAGCAGTACTTC
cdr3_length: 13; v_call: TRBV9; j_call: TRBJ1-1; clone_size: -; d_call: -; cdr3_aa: CASSADSVSTAFF; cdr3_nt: TGTGCCAGCAGCGCTGATTCAGTTAGCACGGCTTTCTTT
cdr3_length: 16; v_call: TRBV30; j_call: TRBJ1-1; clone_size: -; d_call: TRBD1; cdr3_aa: CAWSVPGQPMNTEAFF; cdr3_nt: TGTGCCTGGAGTGTTCCGGGACAGCCAATGAACACTGAAGCTTTCTTT
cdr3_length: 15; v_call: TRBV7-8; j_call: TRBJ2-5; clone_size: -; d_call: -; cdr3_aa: CASSLVNVAGETQYF; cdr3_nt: TGTGCCAGCAGCTTAGTTAACGTGGCGGGAGAGACCCAGTACTTC
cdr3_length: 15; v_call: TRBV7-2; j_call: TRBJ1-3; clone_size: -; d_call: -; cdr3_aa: CASSLAQGNRNTIYF; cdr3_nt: TGTGCCAGCAGCTTAGCCCAGGGCAATCGAAACACCATATATTTT
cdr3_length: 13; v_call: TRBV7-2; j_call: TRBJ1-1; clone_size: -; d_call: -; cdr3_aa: CASSLEFPREAFF; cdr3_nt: TGTGCCAGCAGCTTAGAATTTCCCCGGGAAGCTTTCTTT
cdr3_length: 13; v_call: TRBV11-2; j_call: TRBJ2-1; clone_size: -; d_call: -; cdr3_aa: CASSLDGADEQFF; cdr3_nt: TGTGCCAGCAGCTTAGACGGTGCGGATGAGCAGTTCTTC
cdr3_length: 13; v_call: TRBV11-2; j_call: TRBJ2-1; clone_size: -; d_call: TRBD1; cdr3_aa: CASSRDRAHEQFF; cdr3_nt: TGTGCCAGCAGCCGCGACAGGGCCCATGAGCAGTTCTTC
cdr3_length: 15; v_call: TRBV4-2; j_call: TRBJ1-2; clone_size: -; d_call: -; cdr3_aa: CASSQDGAGNYGYTF; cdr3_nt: TGTGCCAGCAGCCAAGATGGGGCAGGGAACTATGGCTACACCTTC
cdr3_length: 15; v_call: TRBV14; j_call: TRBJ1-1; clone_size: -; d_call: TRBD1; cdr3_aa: CASSHLDRVNTEAFF; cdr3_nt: TGTGCCAGCAGCCACTTGGACAGGGTGAACACTGAAGCTTTCTTT
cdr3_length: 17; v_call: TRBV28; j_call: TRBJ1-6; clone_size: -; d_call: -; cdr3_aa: CASTRTARSIGGSPLHF; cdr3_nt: TGTGCCAGCACCAGGACAGCCAGGTCTATTGGGGGTTCACCCCTCCACTTT
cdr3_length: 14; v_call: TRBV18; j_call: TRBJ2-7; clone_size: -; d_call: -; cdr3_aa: CASSPGKQGYEQYF; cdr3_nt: TGTGCCAGCTCACCCGGAAAACAGGGCTACGAGCAGTACTTC
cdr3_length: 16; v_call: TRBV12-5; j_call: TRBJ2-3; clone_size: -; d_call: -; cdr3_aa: CASGFPPGGGTDTQYF; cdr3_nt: TGTGCTAGTGGTTTCCCCCCGGGGGGCGGAACAGATACGCAGTATTTT
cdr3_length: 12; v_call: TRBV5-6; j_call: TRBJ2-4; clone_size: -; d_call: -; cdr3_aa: CAEGESENIQYF; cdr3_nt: TGTGCTGAGGGGGAGTCGGAAAACATTCAGTACTTC
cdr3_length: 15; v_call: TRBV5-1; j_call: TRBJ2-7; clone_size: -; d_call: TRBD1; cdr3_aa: CASSLVGQGAYEQYF; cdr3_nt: TGCGCCAGCAGCTTGGTGGGACAGGGGGCCTACGAGCAGTACTTC
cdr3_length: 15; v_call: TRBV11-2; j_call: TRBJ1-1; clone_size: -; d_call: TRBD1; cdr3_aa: CASSLRTGGNTEAFF; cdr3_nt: TGTGCCAGCAGCTTACGAACAGGGGGGAACACTGAAGCTTTCTTT
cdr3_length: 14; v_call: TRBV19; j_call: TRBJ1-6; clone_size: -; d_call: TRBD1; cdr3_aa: CASSTTGGFSPLHF; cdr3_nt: TGTGCCAGTAGTACCACAGGGGGATTTTCACCCCTCCACTTT
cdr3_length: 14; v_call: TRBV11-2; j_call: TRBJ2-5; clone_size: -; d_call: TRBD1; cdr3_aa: CASSSTGGGETQYF; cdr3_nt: TGTGCCAGCAGCTCGACAGGGGGCGGTGAGACCCAGTACTTC
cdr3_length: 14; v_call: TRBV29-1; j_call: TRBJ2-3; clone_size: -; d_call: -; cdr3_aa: CSADLQGGTDTQYF; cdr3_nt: TGCAGCGCGGACCTCCAGGGCGGCACAGATACGCAGTATTTT
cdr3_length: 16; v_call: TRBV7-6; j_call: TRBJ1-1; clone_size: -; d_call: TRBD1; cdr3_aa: CASSLGTGTANTEAFF; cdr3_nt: TGTGCCAGCAGCTTAGGGACCGGGACAGCTAACACTGAAGCTTTCTTT